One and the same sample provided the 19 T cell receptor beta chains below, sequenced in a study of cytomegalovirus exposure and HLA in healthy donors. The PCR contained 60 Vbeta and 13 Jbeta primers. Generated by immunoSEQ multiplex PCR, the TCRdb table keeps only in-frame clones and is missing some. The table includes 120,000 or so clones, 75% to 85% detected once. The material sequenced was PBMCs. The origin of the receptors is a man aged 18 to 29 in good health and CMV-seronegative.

The DNA of the CDR3 is TGTGCCAGCAGTGTGGGACACGAGCAGTACGTC. This codes for CASSVGHEQYV. The chain carries TRBV28 and TRBJ2-7; D may correspond to TRBD1 or TRBD2 (5 bases each). The CDR3 extends over 11 amino acids. V was trimmed by 5 bases and J by 5 bases, leaving 7 bases between them. CDR1 is MDHEN, CDR2 SYDVKM, per germline.

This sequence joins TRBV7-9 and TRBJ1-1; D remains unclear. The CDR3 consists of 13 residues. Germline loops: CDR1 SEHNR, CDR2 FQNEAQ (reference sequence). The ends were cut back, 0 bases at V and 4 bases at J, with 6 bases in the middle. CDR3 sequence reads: CASSLAFGTEAFF. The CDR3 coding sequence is TGTGCCAGCAGCTTAGCTTTCGGCACTGAAGCTTTCTTT.

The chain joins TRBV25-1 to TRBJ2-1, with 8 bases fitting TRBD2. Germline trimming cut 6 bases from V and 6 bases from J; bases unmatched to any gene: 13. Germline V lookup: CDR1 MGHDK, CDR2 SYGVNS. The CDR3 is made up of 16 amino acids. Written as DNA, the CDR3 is TGTGCCAGCAGAGGCCCTTTAGCGGGGTTGTTCAATGAGCAGTTCTTC. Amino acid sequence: CASRGPLAGLFNEQFF.

The CDR3 region is CASSQDYGSFMNTEAFF. The CDR3 DNA reads as TGTGCCAGCAGCCAAGATTATGGGAGTTTCATGAACACTGAAGCTTTCTTT. The V call is TRBV14, the J call TRBJ1-1, with D uncertain. Between the trimmed V and J ends, which lost 0 bases and 0 bases, there was a span of 14 bases. Germline CDR1 SGHDN, CDR2 FVKESK. The CDR3 is made up of 17 amino acids.

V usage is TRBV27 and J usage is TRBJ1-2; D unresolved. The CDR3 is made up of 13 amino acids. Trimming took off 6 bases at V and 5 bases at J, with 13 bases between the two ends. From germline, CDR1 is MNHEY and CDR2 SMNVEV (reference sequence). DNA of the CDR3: TGTGCCAGCAGCTGGGAGCCGGCGTATGGCTACACCTTC. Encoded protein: CASSWEPAYGYTF.

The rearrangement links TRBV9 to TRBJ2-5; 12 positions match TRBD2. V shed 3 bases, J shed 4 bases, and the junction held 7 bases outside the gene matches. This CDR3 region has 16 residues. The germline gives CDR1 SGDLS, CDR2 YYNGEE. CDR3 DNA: TGTGCCAGCAGCGAACAACTAGCGGGAGGTCGAGAGACCCAGTACTTC. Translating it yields CASSEQLAGGRETQYF.

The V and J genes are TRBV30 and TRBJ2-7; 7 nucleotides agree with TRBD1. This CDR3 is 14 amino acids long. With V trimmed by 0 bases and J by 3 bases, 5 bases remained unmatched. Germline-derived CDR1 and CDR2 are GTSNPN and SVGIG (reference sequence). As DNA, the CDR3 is TGTGCCTGGAGTGTAAGGGGGCTAAACTACGAGCAGTACGTC. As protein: CAWSVRGLNYEQYV.

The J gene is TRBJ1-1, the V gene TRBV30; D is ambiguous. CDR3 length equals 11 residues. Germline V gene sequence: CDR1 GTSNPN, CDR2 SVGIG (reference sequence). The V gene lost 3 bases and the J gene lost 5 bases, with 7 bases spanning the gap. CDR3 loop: CAWRRGTEAFF. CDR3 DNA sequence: TGTGCCTGGAGACGGGGAACTGAAGCTTTCTTT.

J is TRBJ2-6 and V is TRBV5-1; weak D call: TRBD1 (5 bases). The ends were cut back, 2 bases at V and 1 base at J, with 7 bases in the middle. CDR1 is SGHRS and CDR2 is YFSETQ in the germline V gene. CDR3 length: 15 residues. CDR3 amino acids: CASSFKGSGANVLTF. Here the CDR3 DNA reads TGCGCCAGCAGCTTTAAGGGGTCTGGGGCCAACGTCCTGACTTTC.

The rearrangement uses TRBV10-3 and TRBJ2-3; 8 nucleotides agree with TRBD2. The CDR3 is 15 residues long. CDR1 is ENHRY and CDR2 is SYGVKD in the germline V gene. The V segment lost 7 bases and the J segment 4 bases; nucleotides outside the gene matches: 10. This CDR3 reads CAIKGIGRAADTQYF. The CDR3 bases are TGTGCCATCAAGGGGATCGGGAGGGCTGCAGATACGCAGTATTTT.

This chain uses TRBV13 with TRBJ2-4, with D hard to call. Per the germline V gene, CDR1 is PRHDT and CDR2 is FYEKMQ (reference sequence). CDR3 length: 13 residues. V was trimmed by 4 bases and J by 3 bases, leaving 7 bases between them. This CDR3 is CASSWPGKNIQYF. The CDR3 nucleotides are TGTGCCAGCAGCTGGCCGGGCAAAAACATTCAGTACTTC.

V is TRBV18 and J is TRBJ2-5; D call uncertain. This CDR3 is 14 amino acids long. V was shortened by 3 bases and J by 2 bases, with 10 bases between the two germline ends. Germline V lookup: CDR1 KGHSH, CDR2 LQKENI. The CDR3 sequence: CASSPPSFQETQYF. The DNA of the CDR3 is TGTGCCAGCTCACCTCCCTCGTTTCAAGAGACCCAGTACTTC.

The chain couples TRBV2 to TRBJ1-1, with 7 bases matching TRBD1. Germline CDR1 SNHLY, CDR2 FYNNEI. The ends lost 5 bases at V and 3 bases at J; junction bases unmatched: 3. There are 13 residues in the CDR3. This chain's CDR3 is CASSPTGDTEAFF. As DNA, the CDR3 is TGTGCCAGCAGTCCCACAGGGGACACTGAAGCTTTCTTT.

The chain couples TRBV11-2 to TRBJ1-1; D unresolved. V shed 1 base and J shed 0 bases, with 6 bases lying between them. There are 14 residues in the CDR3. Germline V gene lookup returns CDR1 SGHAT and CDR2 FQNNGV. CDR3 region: CASSLVELNTEAFF. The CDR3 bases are TGTGCCAGCAGCTTAGTTGAGTTGAACACTGAAGCTTTCTTT. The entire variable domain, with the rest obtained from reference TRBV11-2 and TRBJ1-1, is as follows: EAGVAQSPRYKIIEKRQSVAFWCNPISGHATLYWYQQILGQGPKLLIQFQNNGVVDDSQLPKDRFSAERLKGVDSTLKIQPAKLEDSAVYLCASSLVELNTEAFFGQGTRLTVV.

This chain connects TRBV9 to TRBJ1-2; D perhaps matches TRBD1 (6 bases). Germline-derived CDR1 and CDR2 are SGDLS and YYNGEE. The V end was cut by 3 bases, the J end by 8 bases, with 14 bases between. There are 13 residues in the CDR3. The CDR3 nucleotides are TGTGCCAGCAGCGCAAAACAGGGAAAAGGCTACACCTTC. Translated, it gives CASSAKQGKGYTF.

This chain's CDR3 is CASCDRGLNYGYTF. The CDR3 nucleotides are TGTGCCAGCTGCGACAGGGGCCTTAACTATGGCTACACCTTC. The chain has TRBV19 and TRBJ1-2; 8 bases agree with TRBD1. With V trimmed by 9 bases and J by 1 base, 7 bases remained unmatched. The CDR3 consists of 14 residues. Germline CDR1 and CDR2: LNHDA and SQIVND (reference sequence).

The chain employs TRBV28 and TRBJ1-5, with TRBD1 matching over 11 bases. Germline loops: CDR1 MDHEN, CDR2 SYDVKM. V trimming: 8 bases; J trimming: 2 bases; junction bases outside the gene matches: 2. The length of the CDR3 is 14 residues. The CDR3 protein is CASGTGGGNQPQHF. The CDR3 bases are TGTGCCAGCGGGACAGGGGGTGGCAATCAGCCCCAGCATTTT.

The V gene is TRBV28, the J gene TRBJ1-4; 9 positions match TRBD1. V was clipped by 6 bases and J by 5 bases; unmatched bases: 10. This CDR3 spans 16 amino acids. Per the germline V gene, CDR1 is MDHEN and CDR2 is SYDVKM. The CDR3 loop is CASRSGQGLGNEKLFF. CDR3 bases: TGTGCCAGCAGGAGTGGACAGGGGTTGGGAAATGAAAAACTGTTTTTT.

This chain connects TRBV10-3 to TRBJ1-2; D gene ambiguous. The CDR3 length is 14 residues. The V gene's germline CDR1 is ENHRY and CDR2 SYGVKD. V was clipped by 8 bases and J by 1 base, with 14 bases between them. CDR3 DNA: TGTGCCATCTCCTTCAGACTCGATAACTATGGCTACACCTTC. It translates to CAISFRLDNYGYTF.